This T cell receptor beta chain was found in a study of graft-versus-host responses after intestinal transplantation. At the level of the study: Each transplant was multivisceral, liver-intestinal, or isolated intestinal. For around 3 years after anti-thymocyte globulin induction, all recipients took tacrolimus and steroids.

In the case of this clone: Its specificity is not known.

General study results and limits: Some GvH clones appeared in ileal mucosa or blood before recipient bone marrow. Researchers found peak circulating GvH clone levels linked to early post-transplant HvG declines.

Data came from immunoSEQ multiplex PCR; TCRdb stores just in-frame clones and leaves some out. The sample yields around 92,000 clones, roughly 82% seen once. The clonotype originates from a human patient who received an intestinal transplant, so some T cells may come from the graft donor. The sequencing here drew on PBMCs, taken 255 days after intestinal transplant.

The CDR3 bases are TGTGCCAGCAGTCTGCAAGGGGGCAGCACCGGGGAGCTGTTTTTT. It translates to CASSLQGGSTGELFF. This rearrangement joins TRBV6-5 to TRBJ2-2; 7 bases are shared with TRBD1. This CDR3 region has 15 residues. CDR1 is MNHEY and CDR2 is SVGAGI in the germline V gene. V gave up 5 bases and J gave up 4 bases; unmatched junction bases: 7.